This T cell receptor beta chain was documented in a study of blood T cell repertoires in COVID-19. The cohort comprised adults aged about 18 to 100 years residing in under 25 US areas. Participants had their cohort set by participant-reported clinical history. This clone was observed many times. In the authors' workflow: Cell counts per sample came from amplifying reference gene primers. Sequenced by immunoSEQ multiplex PCR; TCRdb stores in-frame clones only, minus some. V and J calls and clone size are as listed in that table; D and trimming were resolved from the DNA. The sample yields a few hundred thousand clones, about 88% seen once. The CDR3 length is 12 residues. V dropped 3 bases and J dropped 6 bases, with 9 bases sitting between them. Germline-derived CDR1 and CDR2 are LGHDT and YNNKEL (reference sequence).

The sample taken for sequencing was PBMCs or T cells enriched from blood (not recorded which). The J gene is TRBJ2-7, the V gene TRBV3-1 (or the pseudogene TRBV3-2); D may be TRBD2 (7 bases). The receptor was isolated from a woman aged 30 to 39 who had recovered from COVID-19. The CDR3 nucleotides read TGTGCCAGCAGCCATAGGGGGGGCGAGCAGTACTTC. Encoded protein: CASSHRGGEQYF.